Listed below are T cell receptor beta chains from one sample, sequenced in a study of beta chain features in type 1 diabetes. The data were produced by immunoSEQ multiplex PCR, yet TCRdb's version contains in-frame clones alone and is incomplete. The table lists 160,000 or so clones, roughly 65% of them singletons. The sequencing input was naive CD4+ T cells from blood. The receptor set was obtained from a man younger than 45 with type 1 diabetes. Both conserved end residues are part of each CDR3. A D gene is named only where the DNA matches it firmly. Only some rows state a clone size, as once, few, many or a class for expanded clones.

d_call j_call v_call clone_size cdr3_nt cdr3_aa
NA TRBJ2-3 TRBV4-1 NA TGCGCCAGCAGCCAAGGAACGCTTGCGGGCAGCACAGATACGCAGTATTTT CASSQGTLAGSTDTQYF
TRBD1 TRBJ2-1 TRBV2 NA TGTGCCAGCAGTGGACAGGGCAATGAGCAGTTCTTC CASSGQGNEQFF
TRBD2 TRBJ2-5 TRBV7-2 few TGTGCCAGCAGCTTTACGGCGACTAGCGGAGAGACCCAGTACTTC CASSFTATSGETQYF
TRBD2 TRBJ2-7 TRBV7-2 NA TGTGCCAGCAGCTTAGACCCTAGCGGGAACCGCGAGCAGTACTTC CASSLDPSGNREQYF
TRBD1 TRBJ2-4 TRBV7-6 NA TGTGCCAGCAGCTATGGACAGGGAGGTTCGAACATTCAGTACTTC CASSYGQGGSNIQYF
NA TRBJ2-1 TRBV5-1 NA TGCGCCAGCAGCTTGAGCTCCTACAATGAGCAGTTCTTC CASSLSSYNEQFF
NA TRBJ2-1 TRBV6-6 NA TGTGCCAGCAGTTATGGGAGCTCCTACAATGAGCAGTTCTTC CASSYGSSYNEQFF
NA TRBJ2-3 TRBV27 once TGTGCCAGCAGCCTAACTTGGGTCGGCACAGATACGCAGTATTTT CASSLTWVGTDTQYF
TRBD1 TRBJ2-3 TRBV29-1 NA TGCAGCGAAGGGGACAGGGTGACCAATACGCAGTATTTT CSEGDRVTNTQYF
NA TRBJ2-3 TRBV19 NA TGTGCCAGTAGTCCCGACAGTGGGGCAACGGATACGCAGTATTTT CASSPDSGATDTQYF
NA TRBJ2-7 TRBV7-9 NA TGTGCCAGCAGCTTATATTCGGGGGACGAGCAGTACTTC CASSLYSGDEQYF
NA TRBJ1-2 TRBV7-9 NA TGTGCCAGCAGCTCCCAGCCCCTTCACACCTTC CASSSQPLHTF
TRBD2 TRBJ2-3 TRBV19 NA TGTGCCAGTCAGCGGGGGGGCACAGATACGCAGTATTTT CASQRGGTDTQYF
TRBD1 TRBJ2-2 TRBV2 once TGTGCCAGCAGTCCGGACAGGGAGACCGGGGAGCTGTTTTTT CASSPDRETGELFF
NA TRBJ2-5 TRBV20-1 NA TGCAGTGCTGTTACAGGGAAGTCCCAGTACTTC CSAVTGKSQYF
NA TRBJ1-4 TRBV12-5 NA TGTGCTACCTCGCAGGGGTGGGGAGAAAAACTGTTTTTT CATSQGWGEKLFF
TRBD1 TRBJ1-1 TRBV29-1 NA TGCAGCGTTGAAGATCTGGTATTCAGGGGGGTGAACACTGAAGCTTTCTTT CSVEDLVFRGVNTEAFF
NA TRBJ2-4 TRBV29-1 few TGCAGCGTTGAAACCGGGGACGATCAGTACTTC CSVETGDDQYF
NA TRBJ1-4 TRBV29-1 few TGCGCAGTGTCCCCAACTAATGAAAAACTGTTTTTT CAVSPTNEKLFF
NA TRBJ2-2 TRBV7-2 once TGTGCCAGCAGCCTCCGGTTGGCCGGGGAGCTGTTTTTT CASSLRLAGELFF
TRBD1 TRBJ1-4 TRBV7-9 few TGTGCCAGCAGCTCCCAGGGGGACACTAATGAAAAACTGTTTTTT CASSSQGDTNEKLFF
NA TRBJ2-4 TRBV19 NA TGTGCCAGTAGTATGGGCCAGAGGAACATTCAGTACTTC CASSMGQRNIQYF
NA TRBJ2-1 TRBV7-9 NA TGTGCCAGCAGCCTGAGAGCCGGGACTGCGGAGAATGAGCAGTTCTTC CASSLRAGTAENEQFF
TRBD2 TRBJ2-5 TRBV30 few TGTGCCTGGAGTGTAGCGGGGGAGACCCAGTACTTC CAWSVAGETQYF
TRBD1 TRBJ2-5 TRBV29-1 few TGCAGCGTTGTAACAGGGGGCGAAGAGACCCAGTACTTC CSVVTGGEETQYF
NA TRBJ2-7 TRBV28 NA TGTGCCAGCAGTCCGGACGGACAAGTCTACGAGCAGTACTTC CASSPDGQVYEQYF
TRBD1 TRBJ1-1 TRBV4-3 NA TGCGCCAGCAGCCAAGAAACGACAGGGAGGTGGACTGAAGCTTTCTTT CASSQETTGRWTEAFF